This TCR beta chain came from a study of CD8 T cells in Susac syndrome. An amount of RNA that ranged from roughly 0.45 to 1 ug was reverse transcribed with random hexamers. A multiplex approach, immunoSEQ multiplex PCR, amplified TCR beta CDR3 across 54 Vbeta and 13 Jbeta. TCRdb independently ran MiXCR on the immunoSEQ multiplex PCR reads; one entry per CDR3 protein. The table includes nearly 200,000 distinct CDR3 sequences, 90% to 95% detected once. V shed 0 bases, J shed 13 bases, and the junction held 6 bases outside the gene matches. Germline CDR1 is SGHVS and CDR2 is FNYEAQ. The CDR3 loop spans 13 amino acids. High-throughput TCR beta sequencing covered peripheral CD8+ and CD4+ T cells. FACS was used to enrich TEMRA cells, whereas the CD8+ and CD4+ T cells were obtained by negative isolation.

Material for sequencing was CD4+ T cells from PBMCs. The chain employs TRBV7-6 and TRBJ2-3, with 8 bases aligning to TRBD1. The source of this sequence is a human donor with multiple sclerosis. The CDR3 region has the DNA TGTGCCAGCAGCTTAGCTCGACAGGGGCCTGAGTATTTT. Its protein product is CASSLARQGPEYF.